This TCR beta chain came from a study of human T cells and chemical hapten exposure. The time point is: patch test 3, about 24 weeks after DPC sensitization. Treatment indicated: therapeutic diphenylcyclopropenone sensitization with weekly scalp DPC. Turning to this clonotype: As yet, its antigen is unknown.

Germline V gives CDR1 SGHTA, CDR2 FQGNSA. This CDR3 comprises 15 residues. V lost 6 bases and J lost 10; bases outside the gene matches: 11. Findings and caveats of the study: Counts of TCRs above 1 in 1000 frequency stayed unchanged with DPC sensitization. There was a positive correlation between PT1 expanded TCR counts and patch test score.

Using its own MiXCR run on the RACE reads, TCRdb lists one record per CDR3 protein. The data show around 150,000 distinct CDR3 sequences, with roughly a quarter seen just once and 2% to 2.5% held by the top ten. The sequence was obtained from a woman in her late teens or twenties with alopecia areata. Some clones in this sample may be carry-over from other donors' samples. Source: whole blood, taken in connection with sensitization to the hapten diphenylcyclopropenone (DPC). The rearrangement links TRBV7-2 to TRBJ2-1, with TRBD2 matching 11 bases. CDR3 residues: CASRPKLAGDGEQFF. As DNA, the CDR3 is TGTGCCAGCAGACCCAAACTAGCGGGAGATGGAGAGCAGTTCTTC.